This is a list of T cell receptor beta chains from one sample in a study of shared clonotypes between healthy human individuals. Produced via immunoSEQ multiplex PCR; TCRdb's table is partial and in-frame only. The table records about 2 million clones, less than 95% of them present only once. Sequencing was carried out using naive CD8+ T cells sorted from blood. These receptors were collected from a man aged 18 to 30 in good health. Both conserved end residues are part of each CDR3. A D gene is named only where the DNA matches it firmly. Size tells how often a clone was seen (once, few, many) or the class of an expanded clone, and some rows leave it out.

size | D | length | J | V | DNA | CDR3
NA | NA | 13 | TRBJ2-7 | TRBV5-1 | TGCGCCAGCAGCGCGGACCATGGCGCCGAGCAGTACTTC | CASSADHGAEQYF
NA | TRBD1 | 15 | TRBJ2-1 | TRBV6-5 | TGTGCCAGCAGTTCCGGGACAGGGGGCGGGAATGAGCAGTTCTTC | CASSSGTGGGNEQFF
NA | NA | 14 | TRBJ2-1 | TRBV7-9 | TGTGCCAGCAGTATCGGAGAGTCCTACAATGAGCAGTTCTTC | CASSIGESYNEQFF
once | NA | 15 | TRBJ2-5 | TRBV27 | TGTGCCAGCAGTCCCCTAGGACACCAACAAGAGACCCAGTACTTC | CASSPLGHQQETQYF
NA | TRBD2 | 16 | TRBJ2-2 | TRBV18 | TGTGCCAGCTCACCATGGCTAGCGGATTTCACCGGGGAGCTGTTTTTT | CASSPWLADFTGELFF
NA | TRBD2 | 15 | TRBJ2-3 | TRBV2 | TGTGCCAGCAGTGTGACTAGCGGGGTCACAGATACGCAGTATTTT | CASSVTSGVTDTQYF
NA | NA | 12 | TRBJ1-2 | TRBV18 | TGTGCCAGCTCACCAGGCGGAGGTGGCTACACCTTC | CASSPGGGGYTF
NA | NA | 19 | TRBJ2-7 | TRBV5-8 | TGTGCCAGCAGCTTGGCGGGGGTCGGTTACGAGCAGTACGTGGACGAGCAGTACTTC | CASSLAGVGYEQYVDEQYF
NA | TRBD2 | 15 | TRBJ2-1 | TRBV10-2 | TGCGCCAGCAGGGAACTAGCGGGCTCCTACAATGAGCAGTTCTTC | CASRELAGSYNEQFF
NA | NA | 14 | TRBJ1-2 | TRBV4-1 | TGCGCCAGCAGCCAAGATCCGACAGAGTATGGCTACACCTTC | CASSQDPTEYGYTF
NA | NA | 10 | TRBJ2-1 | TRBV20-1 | TGCAGTGTCGCCCACAATGAGCAGTTCTTC | CSVAHNEQFF
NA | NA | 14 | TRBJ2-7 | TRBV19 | TGTGCCAGTAGCCCAATCCACGACAGAAGCGAGCAGTACTTC | CASSPIHDRSEQYF
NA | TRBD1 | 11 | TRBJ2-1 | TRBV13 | TGTGCCAGCAGCGACGAGGGACAGAGGTTCTTC | CASSDEGQRFF
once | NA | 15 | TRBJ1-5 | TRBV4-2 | TGTGCCAGCAGCCAAGAAGCGGGATCGAGCCAGCCCCAGCATTTT | CASSQEAGSSQPQHF
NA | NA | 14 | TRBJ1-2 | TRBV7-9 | TGTGCCAGCAGCTTAGGCGCAGGGGACTATGGCTACACCTTC | CASSLGAGDYGYTF
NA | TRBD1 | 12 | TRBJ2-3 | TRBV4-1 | TGCGCCAGCAGCCCCAGGGGGGATACGCAGTATTTT | CASSPRGDTQYF
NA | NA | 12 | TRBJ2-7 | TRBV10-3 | TGTGCCATCAGAGACGACTCCTACGAGCAGTACTTC | CAIRDDSYEQYF
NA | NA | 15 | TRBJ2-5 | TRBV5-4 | TGTGCCAGCAGCGATTTCCGGGACCCCCAAGAGACCCAGTACTTC | CASSDFRDPQETQYF
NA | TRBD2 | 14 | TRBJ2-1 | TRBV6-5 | TGTGCCAGCAGTTACTCTAGCGGGGGCGGAGAGCAGTTCTTC | CASSYSSGGGEQFF
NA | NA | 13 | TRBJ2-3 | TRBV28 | TGTGCCAGCACCCTAGCCAGCACAGATACGCAGTATTTT | CASTLASTDTQYF
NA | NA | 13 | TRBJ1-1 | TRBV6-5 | TGTGCCAGCAGTTACGGGGGCTTGGGTGAAGCTTTCTTT | CASSYGGLGEAFF
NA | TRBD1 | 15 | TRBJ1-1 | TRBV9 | TGTGCCAGCAGCGTAGAGGGGACAGATGTGTCTGAAGCTTTCTTT | CASSVEGTDVSEAFF
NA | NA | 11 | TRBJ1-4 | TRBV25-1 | TGTGCCAGCGAGAGGGGGGAAAAACTGTTTTTT | CASERGEKLFF
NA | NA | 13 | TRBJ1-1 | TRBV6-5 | TGTGCCAGCACGATCTCCCCGGGGGGAGAAGCTTTCTTT | CASTISPGGEAFF
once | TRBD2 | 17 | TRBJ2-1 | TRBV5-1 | TGCGCCAGCAGCTTCACTAGCGGGAGTGCAAGGTACAATGAGCAGTTCTTC | CASSFTSGSARYNEQFF
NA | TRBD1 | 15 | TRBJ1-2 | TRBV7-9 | TGTGCCAGCAGCTTAGGAACAGGGGGCGCGGCAGGCTACACCTTC | CASSLGTGGAAGYTF
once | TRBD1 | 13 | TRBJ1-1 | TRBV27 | TGTGCCAGCAGTATCGGACAGGGTGGCTCGGCTTTCTTT | CASSIGQGGSAFF
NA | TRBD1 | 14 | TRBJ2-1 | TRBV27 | TGTGCCAGCAGCCCCGGGACAGGGGTGTGGGAGCAGTTCTTC | CASSPGTGVWEQFF